What follows is one T cell receptor beta chain and its context. Its antigen specificity is not known. It has no much larger one-base neighbor in the sample; base qualities were not kept. Looking up the germline V gene yields CDR1 SQVTM and CDR2 ANQGSEA. Measured from the cysteine to the phenylalanine, the CDR3 is 15 residues long. CDR3 DNA only is kept here, 45 bases in frame from base 1. A distance of 17 bases separates the germline ends of V and J, which lose 4 bases and 4 bases respectively. Using the deep immunoSEQ assay, TCR CDR3 regions were amplified from genomic DNA by multiplex PCR. For each cell subset, the extracted genomic DNA was distributed evenly across all wells of several immunoSEQ 96-well plates, and each plate served as one replicate. Each replicate PCR for sorted subsets received about 0.2 ug genomic DNA, equal to roughly 29,000 T cell genomes. Purified libraries were quantified with a Qubit 3.0 fluorometer, sized on a Bioanalyzer 2100, and re-quantified with the KAPA Library Quantification kit. Every immunoSEQ 96-well plate was sequenced on a separate single-read 150-cycle Illumina NextSeq 550 flow cell. From the authors' description of their analysis: The immunoSEQ output contained only junctional sequences without quality scores, so filtering could not match that applied to full-length reads. To assign V/J genes and CDR3, sequences were annotated using PyIR, a Python wrapper for IgBLAST v1.9, with IMGT germline references. Reads were filtered out if the reads had weak V/J assignments (E-value above 1e-6), no CDR3, stop codons, out-of-frame junctions, or ambiguous translated residues. V3J clonotypes were defined as sequences sharing an identical inferred V gene, J gene, and CDR3 amino acid sequence. Percentage overlap between repertoires was computed as shared unique clonotypes divided by the size of the smaller repertoire. Richness of each repertoire was evaluated using RTK rarefaction, the Chao1 estimator, and Recon v2.1 estimates of unobserved clonotypes. OLGA was used to compute generation probabilities for all TCRbeta clonotypes that the gDNA method yielded from a handful of donors. TCRdb provides this immuneACCESS table in a form limited to in-frame rearrangements. Some clones are lacking; in checked studies, under half of them reflect an unresolved V gene, and why the rest are absent is not known. From that table come the V and J calls and clone size; the DNA was used to work out D and trimming. For this sample the table gives 2 million to 2.5 million clones, of which just over 90% were detected only once. Clones ranked in the top ten supply under 0.45% of the sample.

The data are from a study of shared clonotypes between healthy human individuals (dated by TCRdb to between 2020 and 2021). The study in broad terms: A few men and a couple of women, aged 18 to 49 years, made up the cohort. For each donor, three plates each were used for CD4 naive and CD4 memory, two plates were used for CD8 naive, and one plate was used for CD8 memory. Blood TCR repertoires of about 5 healthy adults were deeply sequenced to estimate repertoire size and the extent of clonotype sharing between individuals. Different laboratories and diverse techniques were used to prepare libraries and sequence TCR repertoires, to increase sequencing depth and limit assay-specific biases. Each donor's leukapheresis produced roughly between about 0.85 and 10 billion PBMCs. General findings and caveats noted by the study authors: The small number of donors limited the genetic and exposure-history diversity represented. Incomplete sequencing was indicated by rarefaction of sorted-subset datasets, despite the large sequencing depth. Estimated clonotype richness was generally larger for naive than for memory subsets. Sampling was restricted to blood, and TCR repertoires in tissue are likely to differ from TCR repertoires in blood. Higher generation probabilities were observed for clonotypes shared by all four sorted-subset donors than for non-shared clonotypes. Approximately 5% of naive CD4, 3.5% of naive CD8, about 2.5% of memory CD4, and 0.35% to 0.5% of memory CD8 clonotypes were shared across several donors. Based on pairwise subsampling, the degree of clonotype sharing among donors was expected to be affected by sequencing depth.

The donors were healthy, HIV-negative adults with no recently reported acute infections or vaccinations. Only Caucasian adults living in Nashville, Tennessee, USA were represented among the donors. Magnetic negative selection was used to enrich CD4+ T cells, after which naive cells were positively selected on CD45RA and the negative fraction became the memory subset. Blood was obtained by leukapheresis, after which PBMCs were separated by Ficoll-Histopaque density gradient centrifugation and cryopreserved in liquid nitrogen vapor phase. Analytical flow cytometry was used to check the purity and quantity of each magnetically sorted T cell population. Genomic DNA was isolated from every sorted fraction and measured by UV absorbance on a Nanodrop 2000c.

The sample comprised naive CD4+ T cells from PBMCs. The sample's cell subset or site label, decoded: CD45RA+ positively selected. This receptor chain uses TRBV29-1 and TRBJ1-5; the D segment could be TRBD1, given 6 matching bases. This receptor was obtained from a man younger than 30 in good health. Some clones in this sample may be carry-over from other donors' samples. The CDR3 sequence is CSVVLGQTINQPQHF. The sequence in DNA is TGCAGCGTTGTTCTCGGACAGACTATTAATCAGCCCCAGCATTTT.